The clone carrying this T cell receptor beta chain was seen once. These data are taken from a study of OX40 agonist ivuxolimab in advanced cancers. Study-level background: Enrolled patients in dose escalation had cancers that were hepatocellular carcinoma, melanoma, renal cell or head and neck cancer.

Germline assignment: CDR1 KGHSH and CDR2 LQKENI. The CDR3 is made up of 14 amino acids. With 3 bases clipped from V and 3 bases from J, the junction kept 3 bases outside the gene matches. Libraries were prepared by immunoSEQ multiplex PCR; TCRdb keeps only in-frame clonotypes and omits some of them. The sample has over 20,000 clones; approximately 87% are singletons. The chain recombines TRBV18 with TRBJ2-7; TRBD1 agrees at 9 bases. Sequencing was performed on CD4+ or CD8+ T cells sorted from blood, taken in a trial of the OX40 agonist ivuxolimab. The receptor's source is an adult with an advanced solid tumor such as melanoma, head and neck, liver or kidney cancer. In nucleotides, the CDR3 is TGTGCCAGCTCACCGGCGGGACAGGGCTACGAGCAGTACTTC. This translates into CASSPAGQGYEQYF.